The sequence of this T cell receptor beta chain was determined in a study of Ad26.COV2.S vaccination and SARS-CoV-2 variants listed by TCRdb under 2021. Broadly, across the study: Vaccine-arm donors were drawn from COV1001, a multicentre, randomized, double-blind, placebo-controlled phase I-IIa trial of Ad26.COV2.S in healthy adults. Ad26.COV2.S was administered intramuscularly at 5 x 10^10 or 1 x 10^11 viral particles, either as a single shot or as two shots given 56 days apart. TCRbeta repertoire sequencing served as the tool for gauging how specific and how broad the SARS-CoV-2-reactive T cell receptors were following Ad26.COV2.S vaccination. The TCR-sequenced set comprised around 30 samples: about 19 Ad26.COV2.S vaccine recipients, 5 placebo recipients and 8 SARS-CoV-2 convalescent individuals. Participants in the trial were split at random into five groups of five each, receiving low-dose or high-dose Ad26.COV2.S once or twice, or else placebo on both occasions. Investigators remained blinded to trial group allocation during experiments and outcome assessment.

V and J lose 4 bases and 6 bases, and a span of 16 bases separates them. Spanning cysteine to phenylalanine, the CDR3 consists of 16 amino acids. The entry retains the CDR3 DNA only, 48 bases that are in frame from base 1. For CDR1 and CDR2, the germline V gene lists MGHRA and YSYEKL. The immunoSEQ Assay was used to sequence TCRbeta CDR3 regions. After extraction, genomic DNA underwent amplification by bias-controlled multiplex PCR, followed by high-throughput sequencing. In the original analysis: Collapsing and filtering of sequences were performed to quantify the absolute abundance of each unique TCRbeta CDR3 region. Usable DNA was measured by amplifying reference genes present in all nucleated cells, and TCRbeta template counts were normalized to that usable DNA to estimate T cell fraction. Repertoire TCRs were annotated as SARS-CoV-2-specific when V gene, CDR3 amino acid sequence and J gene were exactly matched to a known reactive TCR set. MIRA supplied the reference SARS-CoV-2 TCR set, which was filtered for enrichment in COVID-19-positive ImmuneCODE repertoires so that public or cross-reactive TCRs were removed. Drawing on the MIRA antigens, annotated TCRs were analysed further at the level of specific ORF or position within ORF. Breadth was defined as the number of annotated unique rearrangements divided by the total number of unique productive rearrangements, and depth was defined as the summed frequency of the annotated unique rearrangements. Two-sided Wilcoxon rank-sum tests were used to compare TCR breadth between groups. TCRdb re-hosts the immuneACCESS table, in-frame sequences only. Its copies lack some clones; in the studies checked, an unresolved V gene accounts for under half of them, and the cause for the rest is not known. V and J calls plus clone size are reproduced from that table; the DNA served to infer D and trimming. The sample has some 410,000 clones on record, around 93% of them singletons. The ten largest clones capture about 1.7% of the sample.

Study-wide findings and limitations: Non-spike TCR breadth was comparable between vaccine and placebo recipients, consistent with the vaccine containing only spike. The study was not powered to compare responses between vaccine doses or regimens. According to the authors, total T cell responses may have been underestimated by the TCR breadth and depth analyses. Higher spike-specific TCR breadth was observed in Ad26.COV2.S recipients than in placebo recipients (P = 0.0014). After vaccination, substantial breadth of spike-specific CD8+ and CD4+ T cell responses was reported.

Read against the paper, the sample's treatment or condition label means: around 19 received Ad26.COV2.S at low or high dose, single or two shots; about 5 received placebo; per-sample allocation not given. For vaccine and placebo recipients, repertoires were sequenced using samples collected on day 63 after the first injection. Between 29 July and 7 August 2020, Cohort 1b enrolled 25 adults aged 18-55 years at one site in Boston, USA. Ad26.COV2.S was a replication-incompetent adenovirus type 26 vector that expressed a prefusion-stabilized SARS-CoV-2 spike protein derived from the original Wuhan strain. Worth noting for this clone: Which antigen it targets is not known. Base qualities were left out, and no much larger clone turns up one base away.

Sequenced material: peripheral blood, taken in a trial of Ad26.COV2.S vaccine versus placebo. This clonotype originated in a person between 18 and 65 years old who received the Ad26.COV2.S COVID-19 vaccine or a placebo. The receptor chain draws on TRBV4-1 and TRBJ1-6; the best D guess is TRBD1, with 5 bases matching. CDR3 region: CASSPIGGGGNSPLHF. The nucleotide sequence reads as follows: TGCGCCAGCAGCCCAATTGGCGGGGGAGGTAATTCACCCCTCCACTTT.